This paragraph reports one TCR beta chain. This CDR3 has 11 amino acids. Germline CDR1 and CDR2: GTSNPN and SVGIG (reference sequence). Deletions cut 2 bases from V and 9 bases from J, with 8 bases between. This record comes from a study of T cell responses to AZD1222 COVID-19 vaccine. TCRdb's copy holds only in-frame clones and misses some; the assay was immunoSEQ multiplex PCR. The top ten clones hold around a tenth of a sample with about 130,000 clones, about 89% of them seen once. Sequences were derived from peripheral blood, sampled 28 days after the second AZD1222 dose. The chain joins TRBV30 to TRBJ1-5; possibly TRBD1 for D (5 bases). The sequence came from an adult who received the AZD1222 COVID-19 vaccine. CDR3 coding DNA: TGTGCCTGGAGTTCGGGGGGGCCCCAGCATTTT. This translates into CAWSSGGPQHF.